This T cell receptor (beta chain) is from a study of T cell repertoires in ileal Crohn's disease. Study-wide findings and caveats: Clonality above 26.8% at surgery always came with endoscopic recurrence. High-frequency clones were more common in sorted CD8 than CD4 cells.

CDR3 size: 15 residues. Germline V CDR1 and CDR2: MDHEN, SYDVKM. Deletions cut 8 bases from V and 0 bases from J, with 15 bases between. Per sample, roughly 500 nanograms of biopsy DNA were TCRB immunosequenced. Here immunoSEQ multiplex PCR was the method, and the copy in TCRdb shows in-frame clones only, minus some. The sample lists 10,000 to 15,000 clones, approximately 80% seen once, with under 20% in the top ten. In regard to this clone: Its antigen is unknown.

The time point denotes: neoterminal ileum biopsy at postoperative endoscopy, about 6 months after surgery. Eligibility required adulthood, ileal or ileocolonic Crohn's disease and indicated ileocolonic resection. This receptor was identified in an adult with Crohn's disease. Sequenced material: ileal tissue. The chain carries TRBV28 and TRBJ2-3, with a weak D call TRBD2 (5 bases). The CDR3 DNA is TGTGCCAGCGGCCGCGAACGGACTAGCACAGATACGCAGTATTTT. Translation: CASGRERTSTDTQYF.